The entry below gives a single T cell receptor (beta chain) sequence along with its context. These data originate in a study of T cell repertoires in ileal Crohn's disease. Generated by immunoSEQ multiplex PCR, the TCRdb table keeps only in-frame clones and is missing some. The table lists about 30,000 clones, roughly 77% of them singletons, with roughly 5.5% in the top ten. V was shortened by 5 bases and J by 0 bases, with 5 bases between the two germline ends. This CDR3 contains 14 residues. Germline CDR1 SGHTA, CDR2 FQGNSA. This receptor was obtained from an adult with Crohn's disease. Sequencing was performed on ileal tissue. V and J are TRBV7-2 and TRBJ1-6; D is unresolved. The CDR3 DNA sequence: TGTGCCAGCAGCCCGAGCTCCTATAATTCACCCCTCCACTTT. Protein: CASSPSSYNSPLHF.